Below, 16 T cell receptor beta chains from the same sample are listed, as sequenced in a study of cytomegalovirus exposure and HLA in healthy donors. Researchers ran the PCR with 60 Vbeta and 13 Jbeta primers. Libraries were prepared by immunoSEQ multiplex PCR; TCRdb keeps only in-frame clonotypes and omits some of them. Of about 80,000 clones listed, roughly 80% were seen once; the top ten hold approximately 30%. The sample consisted of PBMCs. The receptors were gathered from a man aged 45-60 years in good health and CMV-seropositive.

This chain uses TRBV19 with TRBJ1-6; TRBD1 matches at 7 bases. CDR3 length equals 15 residues. Germline-derived CDR1 and CDR2 are LNHDA and SQIVND (reference sequence). V lost 5 bases to trimming and J lost 7 bases; unmatched junction nucleotides: 8. The CDR3 sequence is CASSPGQPSNSPLHF. As DNA, the CDR3 is TGTGCCAGTAGTCCGGGACAGCCGTCCAATTCACCCCTCCACTTT.

The chain combines TRBV5-1 with TRBJ1-1; TRBD1 aligns across 11 bases. The V gene's germline CDR1 is SGHRS and CDR2 YFSETQ. The CDR3 has 16 residues. V lost 4 bases and J lost 5; bases outside the gene matches: 10. In DNA, the CDR3 is TGCGCCAGCAGCACCCGGGACAGGGGGGGGGAAACTGAAGCTTTCTTT. Its translation is CASSTRDRGGETEAFF.

The J gene is TRBJ1-1, the V gene TRBV6-5, with D unclear. CDR3 length: 14 amino acids. V was trimmed by 2 bases and J by 6 bases, leaving 13 bases between them. The germline V gene has CDR1 MNHEY and CDR2 SVGAGI. CDR3 DNA sequence: TGTGCCAGCAGTTACCGAGAGGGCTGGGCTGAAGCTTTCTTT. This encodes CASSYREGWAEAFF.

Concerning this clone itself: A junction boundary mismatches the germline segment, possibly from a read error. This chain connects TRBV4-1 to TRBJ2-6, with D tentatively TRBD1 (5 bases). Looked up from germline, CDR1 is MGHRA and CDR2 is YSYEKL. The CDR3 length is 18 residues. CDR3 in amino acids: CASSQGPIPSSGANGLTF. The CDR3, as DNA: TGCGCCAGCAGCCAAGGACCAATCCCCAGCTCTGGGGCCAACGGCCTGACTTTC.

The rearrangement links TRBV4-1 to TRBJ2-1; 9 positions agree with TRBD2. CDR1 and CDR2 (germline): MGHRA, YSYEKL. This CDR3 spans 18 amino acids. The V and J ends lost 0 bases and 0 bases, in that order; junction bases with no gene match: 6. Written as DNA, the CDR3 is TGCGCCAGCAGCCAAGATGTAAATAGCGGGAGCTCCTACAATGAGCAGTTCTTC. Residues: CASSQDVNSGSSYNEQFF.

As DNA, the CDR3 is TGTGCCAGCAGTTTCTTTGGGCAGGGAGGCTACACCTTC. As protein: CASSFFGQGGYTF. The rearrangement uses TRBV28 and TRBJ1-2, with a weak D call TRBD1 (5 bases). Trimming cost V 3 bases and J 8 bases, with 13 bases left between them. The CDR3 is made up of 13 amino acids. Germline V gene sequence: CDR1 MDHEN, CDR2 SYDVKM.

This clone was recorded once. This CDR3 is also generated by other DNA sequences in the sample. This chain connects TRBV18 to TRBJ2-7; 8 nucleotides align to TRBD1. Germline CDR1 and CDR2: KGHSH and LQKENI. The J segment lost 1 base and the V segment lost 3 bases, leaving 2 bases of the junction unmatched. The CDR3 is 14 amino acids. The CDR3 DNA is TGTGCCAGCTCACCTGGACAGGGTTCCTACGAGCAGTACTTC. This gives the protein CASSPGQGSYEQYF.

The CDR3 DNA sequence: TGTGCCAGCAGCCAAGGGACAGTCTATGGCTACACCTTC. Translating it yields CASSQGTVYGYTF. The V call is TRBV6-5, the J call TRBJ1-2; 7 nucleotides line up with TRBD1. The CDR3 totals 13 residues. J gave up 4 bases and V 6 bases, and 5 bases lay outside the gene matches. Germline-derived CDR1 and CDR2 are MNHEY and SVGAGI.

Remarks on this clone: Relative to the germline gene, one junction end is altered; a read error may explain this. The V and J genes are TRBV30 and TRBJ2-6; TRBD1 aligns across 9 bases. This CDR3 comprises 20 residues. Germline-derived CDR1 and CDR2 are GTSNPN and SVGIG (reference sequence). CDR3 loop: CAWSINWGGTGLSGANGLTF. CDR3 bases: TGTGCCTGGAGCATAAACTGGGGCGGGACAGGGCTCTCCGGGGCCAACGGCCTGACTTTC.

V usage is TRBV7-2 and J usage is TRBJ2-7, with D possibly being TRBD1 (5 bases). Germline V gene data show CDR1 as SGHTA and CDR2 as FQGNSA. This CDR3 has 15 amino acids. Trimming left V 3 bases short and J 5 bases short, with 17 bases between. The chain's CDR3 is CASSFAIGASDEQYF. The CDR3 DNA is TGTGCCAGCAGCTTTGCGATTGGGGCTTCGGACGAGCAGTACTTC.

V is TRBV2 and J is TRBJ1-1; D remains ambiguous. CDR1 and CDR2 from the germline V gene are SNHLY and FYNNEI. The CDR3 extends over 13 amino acids. V shed 6 bases and J shed 2 bases, with 10 bases lying between them. CDR3 protein: CASRSQYNTEAFF. The CDR3 nucleotides read TGTGCCAGCAGGTCACAGTACAACACTGAAGCTTTCTTT.

V is TRBV5-1 and J is TRBJ2-1; 10 nucleotides line up with TRBD2. The junction had 15 bases not matched to a gene; V was cut back by 3 bases and J by 9 bases. The CDR3 runs to 17 residues. Looked up from germline, CDR1 is SGHRS and CDR2 is YFSETQ. Written as DNA, the CDR3 is TGCGCCAGCAGCTGGAGCAGGGCACAAGCGGGAGGGGGTGAGCAGTTCTTC. This codes for CASSWSRAQAGGGEQFF.

J is TRBJ2-5 and V is TRBV7-6, with 10 bases that match TRBD2. The J call may be incorrect, as the DNA end agrees better with TRBJ2-7. The germline gives CDR1 SGHVS, CDR2 FNYEAQ. The CDR3 is 14 amino acids. The CDR3: CASSPLAGSYEQYF. DNA for the CDR3: TGTGCCAGCAGCCCACTAGCGGGGTCCTACGAGCAGTACTTC.

This clone appeared once. This chain uses TRBV7-9 with TRBJ2-2, with D tentatively TRBD1 (6 bases). Trimming took off 7 bases at V and 7 bases at J, with 13 bases between the two ends. In germline, CDR1 is SEHNR, CDR2 FQNEAQ (reference sequence). The CDR3 is 13 amino acids. CDR3 nucleotide sequence: TGTGCCAGCACCCCCGAGGGGGACGGGGAGCTGTTTTTT. Encoded protein: CASTPEGDGELFF.

This clone occurred a few times. The V gene is TRBV7-9, the J gene TRBJ2-7; 12 bases agree with TRBD2. Germline V lookup: CDR1 SEHNR, CDR2 FQNEAQ (reference sequence). V trimming: 2 bases; J trimming: 6 bases; junction bases outside the gene matches: 11. The CDR3 has 17 residues. This CDR3 reads CASSLSHGLAGRGEQYF. The CDR3 coding sequence is TGTGCCAGCAGCTTATCGCACGGACTAGCGGGACGGGGCGAGCAGTACTTC.

This chain links TRBV7-9 with TRBJ2-2, with D possibly being TRBD1 (6 bases). Germline V gene data show CDR1 as SEHNR and CDR2 as FQNEAQ (reference sequence). The V gene lost 6 bases and the J gene lost 2 bases, with 16 bases spanning the gap. The CDR3 consists of 16 residues. In nucleotides, the CDR3 is TGTGCCAGCAGATTCTGGGGGACACCTAACACCGGGGAGCTGTTTTTT. Its protein product is CASRFWGTPNTGELFF.